This TCR beta chain emerged from a study of cytomegalovirus exposure and HLA in healthy donors. The V gene's germline CDR1 is SGHTA and CDR2 FQGNSA. CDR3 length: 14 amino acids. Study-wide results and limits: Three chains linked to CMV were shown in vitro to be specific for CMV antigens. Reportedly, cytomegalovirus status was diagnosed with high sensitivity and specificity. CMV serostatus stood as the only immune exposure information on hand.

As concerns this clone: Its antigen is unknown. At one end, the junction sequence differs from germline, possibly due to a read error.

The PCR ran on 60 Vbeta and 13 Jbeta primers. TCRdb's table, derived via immunoSEQ multiplex PCR, lists solely in-frame clones and lacks some. Of about 230,000 clones listed, almost 85% are singletons. This sequence originates from a middle-aged woman in good health and CMV-seronegative. The specimen sequenced was PBMCs. The chain uses TRBV7-2 and TRBJ1-5; D remains ambiguous. CDR3: CASSLVAGNRPQHF. The DNA for the CDR3 is TGTGCCAGCAGCTTAGTGGCGGGGAATCGGCCCCAGCATTTT.